These 6 T cell receptor beta chains came from one sample sequenced in a study of post-analysis software for immune sequencing data. Their antigens are not known. Findings of the study overall: Relative to controls, patients had five TRBV segments at higher frequency, with TRBV5-6, TRBV5-1 and TRBV20-1 among these.

The authors incorporated unique molecular identifiers into the TCR beta cDNA libraries. TCRdb re-derived calls from the PCR reads in MiXCR, one entry per CDR3 protein. The table has 350,000 to 500,000 distinct CDR3 sequences, 35% to 45% seen once. Material for sequencing was blood. Receptors were obtained from a girl aged 2 to 10 with multiple sclerosis.

V gene TRBV7-6 combines with J gene TRBJ1-6; no reliable D call. Germline V gene sequence: CDR1 SGHVS, CDR2 FNYEAQ. V gave up 3 bases and J gave up 8 bases, with 11 bases separating them. This CDR3 is built from 14 residues. This CDR3 is CASSFMGFDSPLHF. CDR3 coding DNA: TGTGCCAGCAGCTTCATGGGGTTTGATTCACCCCTCCACTTT.

This clonotype was seen more than once but under ten times. At one end the junction does not follow the germline gene, possibly because of a read error. The CDR3 sequence: CASSHTGVYGQYF. The CDR3 coding sequence is TGTGCCAGCAGCCATACAGGGGTTTACGGGCAGTACTTC. The chain couples TRBV7-2 to TRBJ2-7, with 7 bases matching TRBD1. CDR1 and CDR2 from the germline V gene are SGHTA and FQGNSA. This CDR3 contains 13 residues. The whole variable domain, filled in from reference TRBV7-2 and TRBJ2-7, reads GAGVSQSPSNKVTEKGKDVELRCDPISGHTALYWYRQSLGQGLEFLIYFQGNSAPDKSGLPSDRFSAERTGGSVSTLTIQRTQQEDSAVYLCASSHTGVYGQYFGPGTRLTVT.

This clonotype came up a few times. The CDR3 is CSARTILSRTGGATDTQYF. The CDR3 DNA reads TGCAGTGCTAGAACCATCCTCAGCCGTACAGGGGGCGCGACAGATACGCAGTATTTT. V usage is TRBV20-1 and J usage is TRBJ2-3, with TRBD1 identical over 9 bases. With V trimmed by 2 bases and J by 3 bases, 18 bases remained unmatched. The CDR3 is 19 amino acids. Germline V lookup: CDR1 DFQATT, CDR2 SNEGSKA (reference sequence).

This clonotype was counted only a few times. This chain uses TRBV15 with TRBJ2-3; TRBD1 aligns across 10 bases. The CDR3 sequence is 14 residues long. V gave up 6 bases and J gave up 5 bases; unmatched junction bases: 5. The germline V gene encodes CDR1 LNHNV and CDR2 YYDKDF (reference sequence). The CDR3 DNA reads TGTGCCACCAGTGACAGGGGGCAATTAGATACGCAGTATTTT. The encoded protein is CATSDRGQLDTQYF.

This clonotype was seen a single time. The chain couples TRBV20-1 to TRBJ1-2; no clear D. V was shortened by 4 bases and J by 6 bases, with 30 bases between the two germline ends. The CDR3 sequence is 18 residues long. Germline V gene sequence: CDR1 DFQATT, CDR2 SNEGSKA (reference sequence). The chain's CDR3 is CSATPGVYSAGVEDGYTF. The CDR3 region has the DNA TGCAGTGCTACCCCCGGGGTTTATAGTGCAGGAGTCGAGGATGGCTACACCTTC.

As DNA, the CDR3 is TGTGCCAGCAGCTTAGGATTGGAGGCCGGGGTATGGGCTTTCTTT. Protein product: CASSLGLEAGVWAFF. The chain is built from TRBV7-2 and TRBJ1-1, with unresolved D. Germline CDR1 SGHTA, CDR2 FQGNSA. The CDR3 covers 15 residues. The ends were cut back, 1 base at V and 11 bases at J, with 20 bases in the middle.